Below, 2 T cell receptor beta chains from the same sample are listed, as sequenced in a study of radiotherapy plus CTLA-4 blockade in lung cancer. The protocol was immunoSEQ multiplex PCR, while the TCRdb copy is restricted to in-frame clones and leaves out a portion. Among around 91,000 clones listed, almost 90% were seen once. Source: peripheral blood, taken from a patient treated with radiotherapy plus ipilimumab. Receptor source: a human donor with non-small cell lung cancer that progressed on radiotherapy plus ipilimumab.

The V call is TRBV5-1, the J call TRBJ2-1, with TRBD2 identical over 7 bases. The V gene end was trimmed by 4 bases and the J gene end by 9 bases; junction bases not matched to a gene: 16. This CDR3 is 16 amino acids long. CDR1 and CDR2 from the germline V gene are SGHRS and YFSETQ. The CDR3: CASSLGSSGGIGEQFF. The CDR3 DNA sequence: TGCGCCAGCAGCCTGGGCTCTAGCGGAGGGATCGGTGAGCAGTTCTTC.

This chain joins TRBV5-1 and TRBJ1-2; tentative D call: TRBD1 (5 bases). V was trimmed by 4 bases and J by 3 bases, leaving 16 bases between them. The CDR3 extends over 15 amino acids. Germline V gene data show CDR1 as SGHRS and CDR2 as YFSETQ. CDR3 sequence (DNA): TGCGCCAGCAGCCCCGGGGCAGGGATCGACTATGGCTACACCTTC. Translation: CASSPGAGIDYGYTF. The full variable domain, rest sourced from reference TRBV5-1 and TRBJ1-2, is KAGVTQTPRYLIKTRGQQVTLSCSPISGHRSVSWYQQTPGQGLQFLFEYFSETQRNKGNFPGRFSGRQFSNSRSEMNVSTLELGDSALYLCASSPGAGIDYGYTFGSGTRLTVV.